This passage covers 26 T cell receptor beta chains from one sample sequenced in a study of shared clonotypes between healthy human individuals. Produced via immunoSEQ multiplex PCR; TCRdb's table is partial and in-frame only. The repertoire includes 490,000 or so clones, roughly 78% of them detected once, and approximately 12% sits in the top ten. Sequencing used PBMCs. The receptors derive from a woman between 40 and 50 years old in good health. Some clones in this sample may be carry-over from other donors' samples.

CDR3: CSVNRDGYTF. The CDR3, as DNA: TGCAGCGTTAACAGGGATGGCTACACCTTC. V and J are TRBV29-1 and TRBJ1-2; possible D gene TRBD1, 6 bases. This CDR3 contains 10 residues. V lost 5 bases to trimming and J lost 6 bases, with 7 bases between them. From germline, CDR1 is SQVTM and CDR2 ANQGSEA. The variable domain in full, with the rest retrieved from reference TRBV29-1 and TRBJ1-2, is SAVISQKPSRDICQRGTSLTIQCQVDSQVTMMFWYRQQPGQSLTLIATANQGSEATYESGFVIDKFPISRPNLTFSTLTVSNMSPEDSSIYLCSVNRDGYTFGSGTRLTVV.

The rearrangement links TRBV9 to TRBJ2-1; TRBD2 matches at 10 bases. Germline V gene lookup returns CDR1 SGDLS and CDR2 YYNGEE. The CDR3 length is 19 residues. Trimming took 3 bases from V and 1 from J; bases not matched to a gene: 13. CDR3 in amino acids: CASSEVGASGRGSYNEQFF. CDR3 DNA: TGTGCCAGCAGCGAGGTTGGGGCTAGCGGGAGAGGGTCCTACAATGAGCAGTTCTTC. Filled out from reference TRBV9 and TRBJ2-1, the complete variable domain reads DSGVTQTPKHLITATGQRVTLRCSPRSGDLSVYWYQQSLDQGLQFLIQYYNGEERAKGNILERFSAQQFPDLHSELNLSSLELGDSALYFCASSEVGASGRGSYNEQFFGPGTRLTVL.

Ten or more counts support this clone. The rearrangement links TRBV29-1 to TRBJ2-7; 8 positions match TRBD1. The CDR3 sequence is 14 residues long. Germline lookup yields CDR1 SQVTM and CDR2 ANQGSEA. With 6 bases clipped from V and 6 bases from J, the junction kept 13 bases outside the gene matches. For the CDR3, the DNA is TGCAGCGTGGAGCACGGGACAGGTTCATCCGAGCAGTACTTC. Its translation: CSVEHGTGSSEQYF.

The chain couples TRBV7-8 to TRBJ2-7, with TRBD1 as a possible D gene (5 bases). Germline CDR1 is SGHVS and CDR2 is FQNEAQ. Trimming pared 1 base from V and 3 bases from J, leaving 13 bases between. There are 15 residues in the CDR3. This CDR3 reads CASSLGWQGRYEQYF. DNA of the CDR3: TGTGCCAGCAGCTTAGGTTGGCAGGGCCGCTACGAGCAGTACTTC.

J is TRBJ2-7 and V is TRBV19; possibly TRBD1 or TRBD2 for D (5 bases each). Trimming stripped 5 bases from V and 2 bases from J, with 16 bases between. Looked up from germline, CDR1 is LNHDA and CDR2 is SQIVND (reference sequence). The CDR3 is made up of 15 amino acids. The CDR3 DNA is TGTGCCAGTAGTTCCCCCCGGGACGGAGCCTACGAGCAGTACTTC. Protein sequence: CASSSPRDGAYEQYF.

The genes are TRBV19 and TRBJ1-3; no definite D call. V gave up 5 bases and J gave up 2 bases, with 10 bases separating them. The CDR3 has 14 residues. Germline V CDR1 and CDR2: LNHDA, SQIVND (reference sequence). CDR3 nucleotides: TGTGCCAGTAGTCCGTTGGGAACTGGAAACACCATATATTTT. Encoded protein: CASSPLGTGNTIYF.

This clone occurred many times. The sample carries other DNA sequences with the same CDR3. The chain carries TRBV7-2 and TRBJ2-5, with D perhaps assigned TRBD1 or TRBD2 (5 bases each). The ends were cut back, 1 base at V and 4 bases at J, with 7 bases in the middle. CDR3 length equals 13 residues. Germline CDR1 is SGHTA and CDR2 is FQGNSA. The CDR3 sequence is CASSLVGGETQYF. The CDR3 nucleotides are TGTGCCAGCAGCTTAGTTGGGGGAGAGACCCAGTACTTC. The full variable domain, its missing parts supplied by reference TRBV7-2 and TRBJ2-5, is GAGVSQSPSNKVTEKGKDVELRCDPISGHTALYWYRQSLGQGLEFLIYFQGNSAPDKSGLPSDRFSAERTGGSVSTLTIQRTQQEDSAVYLCASSLVGGETQYFGPGTRLLVL.

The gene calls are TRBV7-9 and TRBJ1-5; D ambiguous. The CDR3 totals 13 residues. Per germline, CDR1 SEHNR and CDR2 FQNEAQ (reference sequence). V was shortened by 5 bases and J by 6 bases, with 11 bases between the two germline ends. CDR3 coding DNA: TGTGCCAGCAGCCGAGTAATAGGTCAGCCCCAGCATTTT. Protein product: CASSRVIGQPQHF.

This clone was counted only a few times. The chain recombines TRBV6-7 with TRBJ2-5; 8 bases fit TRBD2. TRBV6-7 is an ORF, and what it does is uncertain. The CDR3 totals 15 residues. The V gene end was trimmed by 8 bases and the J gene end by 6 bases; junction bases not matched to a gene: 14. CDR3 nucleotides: TGTGCCAGCTGGGGGGCGAGCGGGAGTCGGAAGACCCAGTACTTC. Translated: CASWGASGSRKTQYF.

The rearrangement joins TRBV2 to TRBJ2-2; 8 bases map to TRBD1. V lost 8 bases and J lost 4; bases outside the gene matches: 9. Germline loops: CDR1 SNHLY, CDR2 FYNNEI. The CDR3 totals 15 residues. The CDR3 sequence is CASQGQASITGELFF. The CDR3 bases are TGTGCCAGCCAGGGACAGGCGTCGATCACCGGGGAGCTGTTTTTT.

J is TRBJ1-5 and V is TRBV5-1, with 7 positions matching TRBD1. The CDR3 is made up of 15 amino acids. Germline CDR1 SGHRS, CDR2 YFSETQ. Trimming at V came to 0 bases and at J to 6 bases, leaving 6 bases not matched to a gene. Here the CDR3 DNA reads TGCGCCAGCAGCTTGGGGGTAGGGGGCGGTCAGCCCCAGCATTTT. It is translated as CASSLGVGGGQPQHF.

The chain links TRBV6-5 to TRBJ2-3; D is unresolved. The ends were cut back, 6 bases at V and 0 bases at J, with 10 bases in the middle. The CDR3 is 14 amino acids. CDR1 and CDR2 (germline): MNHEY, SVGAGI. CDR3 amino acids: CASRRSGSTDTQYF. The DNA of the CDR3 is TGTGCCAGCAGACGGTCCGGTAGCACAGATACGCAGTATTTT.

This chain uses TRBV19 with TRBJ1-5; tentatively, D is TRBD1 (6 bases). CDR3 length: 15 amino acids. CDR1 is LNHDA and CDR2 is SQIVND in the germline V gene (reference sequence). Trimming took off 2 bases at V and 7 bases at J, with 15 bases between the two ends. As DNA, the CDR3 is TGTGCCAGTAGTATAAACCGGGGGGGGGCCCAGCCCCAGCATTTT. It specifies CASSINRGGAQPQHF.

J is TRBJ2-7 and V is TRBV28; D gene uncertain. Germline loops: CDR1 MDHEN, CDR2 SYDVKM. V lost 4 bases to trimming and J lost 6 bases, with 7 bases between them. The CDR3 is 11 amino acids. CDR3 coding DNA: TGTGCCAGCAGTTCCAGCCGCGAGCAGTACTTC. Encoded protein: CASSSSREQYF.

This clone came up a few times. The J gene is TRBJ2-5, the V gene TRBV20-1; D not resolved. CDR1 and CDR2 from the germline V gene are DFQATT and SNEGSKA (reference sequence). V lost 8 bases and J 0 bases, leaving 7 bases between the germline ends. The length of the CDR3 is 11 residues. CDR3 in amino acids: CSPPDQETQYF. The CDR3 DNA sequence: TGCAGTCCACCCGACCAAGAGACCCAGTACTTC.

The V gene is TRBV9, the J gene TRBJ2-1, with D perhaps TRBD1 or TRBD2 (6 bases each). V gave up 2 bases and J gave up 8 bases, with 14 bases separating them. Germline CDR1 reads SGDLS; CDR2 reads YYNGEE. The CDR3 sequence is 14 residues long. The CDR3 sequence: CASSVGGQADEQFF. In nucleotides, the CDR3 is TGTGCCAGCAGCGTGGGGGGACAAGCCGATGAGCAGTTCTTC.

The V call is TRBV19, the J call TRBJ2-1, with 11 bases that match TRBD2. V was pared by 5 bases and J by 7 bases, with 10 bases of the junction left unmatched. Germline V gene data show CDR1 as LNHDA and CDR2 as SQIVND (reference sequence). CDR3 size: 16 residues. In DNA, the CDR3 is TGTGCCAGTAGTGGGTTCACTAGCGGGAGTCAGAATGAGCAGTTCTTC. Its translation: CASSGFTSGSQNEQFF.

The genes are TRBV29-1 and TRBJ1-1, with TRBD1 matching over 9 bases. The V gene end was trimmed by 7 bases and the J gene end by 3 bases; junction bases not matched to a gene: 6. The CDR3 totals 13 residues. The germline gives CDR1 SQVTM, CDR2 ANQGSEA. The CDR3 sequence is CSGQTGGDTEAFF. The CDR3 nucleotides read TGCAGCGGCCAGACAGGGGGTGACACTGAAGCTTTCTTT.

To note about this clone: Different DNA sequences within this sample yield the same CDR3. CDR3 in amino acids: CASSLAGNYGYTF. The CDR3 nucleotides read TGTGCCAGCAGCTTAGCGGGAAACTATGGCTACACCTTC. The chain has TRBV7-9 and TRBJ1-2; D not resolved. Germline V gives CDR1 SEHNR, CDR2 FQNEAQ (reference sequence). V was cut by 0 bases and J by 2 bases, with 4 bases left in between. This CDR3 contains 13 residues.

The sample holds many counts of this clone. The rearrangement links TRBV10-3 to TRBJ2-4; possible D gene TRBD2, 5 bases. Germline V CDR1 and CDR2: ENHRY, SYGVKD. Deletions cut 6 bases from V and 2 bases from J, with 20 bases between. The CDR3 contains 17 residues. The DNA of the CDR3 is TGTGCCATCAGCCCAACATCGGGGAGTGGGTCCAAAAACATTCAGTACTTC. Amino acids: CAISPTSGSGSKNIQYF.

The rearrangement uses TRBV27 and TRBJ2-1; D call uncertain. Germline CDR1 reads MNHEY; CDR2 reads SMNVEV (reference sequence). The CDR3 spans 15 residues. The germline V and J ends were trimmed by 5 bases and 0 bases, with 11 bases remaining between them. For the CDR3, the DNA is TGTGCCAGCAGTCTAGGTCTCCCCTCCTACAATGAGCAGTTCTTC. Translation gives CASSLGLPSYNEQFF.

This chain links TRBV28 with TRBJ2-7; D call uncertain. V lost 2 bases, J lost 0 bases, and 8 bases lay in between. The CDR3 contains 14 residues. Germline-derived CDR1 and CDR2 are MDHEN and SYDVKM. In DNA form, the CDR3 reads TGTGCCAGCAGTTTAACACAAAGCTCCTACGAGCAGTACTTC. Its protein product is CASSLTQSSYEQYF.

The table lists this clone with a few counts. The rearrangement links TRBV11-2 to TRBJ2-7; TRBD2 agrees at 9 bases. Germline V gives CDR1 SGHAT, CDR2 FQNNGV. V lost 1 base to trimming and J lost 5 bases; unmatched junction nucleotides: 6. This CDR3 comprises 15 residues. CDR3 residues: CASSLGSGRTNEQYF. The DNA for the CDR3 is TGTGCCAGCAGCTTAGGTAGCGGGAGAACCAACGAGCAGTACTTC. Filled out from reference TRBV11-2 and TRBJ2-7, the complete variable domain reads EAGVAQSPRYKIIEKRQSVAFWCNPISGHATLYWYQQILGQGPKLLIQFQNNGVVDDSQLPKDRFSAERLKGVDSTLKIQPAKLEDSAVYLCASSLGSGRTNEQYFGPGTRLTVT.

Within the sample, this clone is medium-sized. The CDR3 sequence is CASSGTGSGNTIYF. As DNA, the CDR3 is TGTGCCAGCAGCGGGACAGGCTCTGGAAACACCATATATTTT. The V and J genes are TRBV9 and TRBJ1-3, with 7 bases aligning to TRBD1. Germline trimming cut 3 bases from V and 0 bases from J; bases unmatched to any gene: 0. Germline assignment: CDR1 SGDLS and CDR2 YYNGEE. This CDR3 comprises 14 residues.

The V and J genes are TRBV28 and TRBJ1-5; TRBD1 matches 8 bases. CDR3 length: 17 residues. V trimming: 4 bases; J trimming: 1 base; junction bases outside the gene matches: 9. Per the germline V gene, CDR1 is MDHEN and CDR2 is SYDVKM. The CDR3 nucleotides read TGTGCCAGCAGTTCCACCACAGGGGGGAGGAGCAATCAGCCCCAGCATTTT. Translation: CASSSTTGGRSNQPQHF.

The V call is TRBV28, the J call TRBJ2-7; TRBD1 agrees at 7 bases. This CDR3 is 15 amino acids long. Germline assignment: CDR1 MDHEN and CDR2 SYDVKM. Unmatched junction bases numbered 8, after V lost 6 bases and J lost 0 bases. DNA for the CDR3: TGTGCCAGCAGCACCGCTACAGGGGACTCCTACGAGCAGTACTTC. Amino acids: CASSTATGDSYEQYF.